This TCR beta chain emerged from a study of blood T cell repertoires in COVID-19. Study-level background: Sites in the United States, Italy and Spain provided acute and convalescent COVID-19 samples. In each case, the material was cDNA or gDNA derived from T cells, B-cell-depleted T cells, or PBMCs.

Per the study methods: Amplification of reference gene primers provided the estimated nucleated cell counts. Method: immunoSEQ multiplex PCR; TCRdb's copy keeps in-frame clones and lacks some. V and J calls and clone size are as listed in that table; D and trimming were resolved from the DNA. The table shows approximately 150,000 clones, with roughly 84% occurring only once. The CDR3 totals 18 residues. The V segment lost 1 base and the J segment 7 bases; nucleotides outside the gene matches: 14. Germline V gene data show CDR1 as KGHSH and CDR2 as LQKENI. The sequence came from an older man with active or convalescent COVID-19. The chain employs TRBV18 and TRBJ1-4, with 8 positions matching TRBD1. What was sequenced was peripheral blood. The CDR3 bases are TGTGCCAGCTCACCACGTGAAGTCAGGGGGCTGGGTAGTGAAAAACTGTTTTTT. As protein: CASSPREVRGLGSEKLFF.